Below are 10 T cell receptor beta chains sequenced from a single sample in a study of shared clonotypes between healthy human individuals. Terminally differentiated effector memory CD45RA+ cells were left out of the naive CD8 fraction, which was CD45RO-negative and positively selected for CCR7. The method was immunoSEQ multiplex PCR; TCRdb's version includes in-frame clones alone and lacks a portion of them. The sample consists of roughly 2.1 million clones, 93% of them appearing once. Sequenced input: naive CD8+ T cells from PBMCs. These receptors originate from a man younger than 35 in good health. Some clones in this sample may be carry-over from other donors' samples.

The chain couples TRBV27 to TRBJ1-5, with D possibly being TRBD1 (6 bases). The CDR3 runs 16 residues. Germline V gene data show CDR1 as MNHEY and CDR2 as SMNVEV (reference sequence). V was clipped by 2 bases and J by 7 bases, with 18 bases between them. CDR3: CASSLISQQGLQPQHF. CDR3 nucleotides: TGTGCCAGCAGTTTAATATCCCAACAGGGTTTGCAGCCCCAGCATTTT.

V is TRBV6-1 and J is TRBJ2-1, with D uncertain. The CDR3 has 15 amino acids. Trimming took off 2 bases at V and 3 bases at J, with 11 bases between the two ends. Germline values: CDR1 MNHNS, CDR2 SASEGT. CDR3 protein: CASSESWALYNEQFF. CDR3 sequence (DNA): TGTGCCAGCAGTGAATCATGGGCCCTCTACAATGAGCAGTTCTTC.

This clone was seen more than once but under ten times. V is TRBV6-6 and J is TRBJ2-1, with 11 bases matching TRBD2. The germline V gene encodes CDR1 MNHNY and CDR2 SVGAGI (reference sequence). The CDR3 covers 15 residues. Trimming took 6 bases from V and 3 from J; bases not matched to a gene: 4. DNA for the CDR3: TGTGCCAGCAGGGGGGGGACTAGCGGCTACAATGAGCAGTTCTTC. Its protein is CASRGGTSGYNEQFF.

The chain has TRBV14 and TRBJ2-4; no reliable D call. The CDR3 runs to 14 residues. Germline CDR1 and CDR2: SGHDN and FVKESK. V was shortened by 3 bases and J by 5 bases, with 11 bases between the two germline ends. The DNA for the CDR3 is TGTGCCAGCAGCCACTGGGGTTTCCAAAACATTCAGTACTTC. As protein: CASSHWGFQNIQYF.

The J gene is TRBJ1-3, the V gene TRBV28; weak D call: TRBD1 (5 bases). The CDR3 length is 17 residues. The germline CDR1 and CDR2 sequences are MDHEN and SYDVKM. Trimming removed 7 bases from V and 2 bases from J, with 21 bases in between. Here the CDR3 reads CASNSPSSGIPGNTIYF. CDR3 sequence (DNA): TGTGCCAGCAATTCTCCCAGTTCAGGGATCCCTGGAAACACCATATATTTT.

This clone was observed a single time. This sequence joins TRBV9 and TRBJ1-4, with D uncertain. Trimming cost V 0 bases and J 4 bases, with 7 bases left between them. The CDR3 length is 14 residues. Germline-derived CDR1 and CDR2 are SGDLS and YYNGEE. In nucleotides, the CDR3 is TGTGCCAGCAGCGTAGGGACCCATAATGAAAAACTGTTTTTT. Protein sequence: CASSVGTHNEKLFF.

The gene calls are TRBV19 and TRBJ2-3; D not certain. Germline V gives CDR1 LNHDA, CDR2 SQIVND (reference sequence). Trimming took off 1 base at V and 6 bases at J, with 20 bases between the two ends. The CDR3 totals 17 residues. CDR3 in DNA: TGTGCCAGTAGTATAGTCGCCAGAAGCAGGATAGGGGATACGCAGTATTTT. This translates into CASSIVARSRIGDTQYF.

V usage is TRBV6-5 and J usage is TRBJ2-5, with 9 positions matching TRBD1. The CDR3 is 16 amino acids. Trimming removed 2 bases from V and 5 bases from J; junction bases left unmatched: 9. Germline V gene sequence: CDR1 MNHEY, CDR2 SVGAGI. CDR3 DNA sequence: TGTGCCAGCAGTTACGACGGGACAGGGATTTTGGAGACCCAGTACTTC. Translating gives CASSYDGTGILETQYF.

This chain links TRBV11-2 with TRBJ1-6; 7 bases are shared with TRBD1. The ends lost 5 bases at V and 9 bases at J; junction bases unmatched: 10. CDR1 SGHAT and CDR2 FQNNGV come from the germline V gene. The CDR3 totals 15 residues. The CDR3 region is CASSMDRLLGSPLHF. The CDR3 nucleotides are TGTGCCAGCAGCATGGACAGGCTCTTGGGTTCACCCCTCCACTTT.

The chain employs TRBV28 and TRBJ2-2; TRBD2 aligns across 9 bases. Trimming at V came to 1 base and at J to 2 bases, leaving 5 bases not matched to a gene. This CDR3 contains 17 residues. CDR1 and CDR2 from the germline V gene are MDHEN and SYDVKM. The CDR3: CASSLFYSGSNTGELFF. The CDR3 DNA is TGTGCCAGCAGTTTATTCTATAGCGGGAGTAACACCGGGGAGCTGTTTTTT.